These T cell receptor beta chains were read from a single sample in a study of blood T cell repertoires in COVID-19. Profiled with immunoSEQ multiplex PCR; TCRdb holds only in-frame clones, not every one. The sample holds fewer than 250,000 clones, almost 85% seen once. Sequenced sample: peripheral blood. These receptors all stem from a man aged 50 to 60 with acute or convalescent COVID-19. CDR3s include the opening cysteine and the closing phenylalanine or tryptophan. The D gene is left open where the match is weak. A clone size is listed for some rows: how often the clone was seen (once, few, many), or a class if it is expanded.

j_call,clone_size,v_call,d_call,cdr3_aa,cdr3_nt
TRBJ2-7,.,TRBV5-6,TRBD1,CASSLEGQGYEQYF,TGTGCCAGCAGCTTAGAAGGACAGGGCTACGAGCAGTACTTC
TRBJ1-2,.,TRBV28,.,CASSMGVGAYGYTF,TGTGCCAGCAGTATGGGGGTGGGGGCCTATGGCTACACCTTC
TRBJ2-7,.,TRBV19,.,CASSIRGGPYEQYF,TGTGCCAGTAGTATCAGGGGTGGCCCCTACGAGCAGTACTTC
TRBJ2-7,once,TRBV21-1,.,CASSKAITGSSYEQYF,TGTGCCAGCAGCAAAGCGATAACAGGGAGCTCCTACGAGCAGTACTTC
TRBJ1-4,.,TRBV5-6,.,CASSFRGYDEKLFF,TGTGCCAGCAGCTTCAGGGGCTATGATGAAAAACTGTTTTTT
TRBJ1-2,.,TRBV6-6,TRBD1,CASSSPDRDNYGYTF,TGTGCCAGCAGTTCACCCGACAGGGACAACTATGGCTACACCTTC
TRBJ2-3,.,TRBV5-6,TRBD2,CASSLGQGGRTDTQYF,TGTGCCAGCAGCTTGGGGCAGGGCGGGAGAACAGATACGCAGTATTTT
TRBJ2-1,.,TRBV18,TRBD2,CASSPVASGASYNEQFF,TGTGCCAGCTCACCAGTTGCTAGCGGGGCCTCCTACAATGAGCAGTTCTTC
TRBJ2-1,.,TRBV7-8,TRBD2,CASSSPDRGSSYNEQFF,TGTGCCAGCAGCTCACCCGACCGCGGGAGCTCCTACAATGAGCAGTTCTTC
TRBJ1-3,.,TRBV30,.,CAWSEDSSGNTIYF,TGTGCCTGGAGTGAGGACAGCTCTGGAAACACCATATATTTT
TRBJ1-5,.,TRBV18,.,CASSPTGQPQHF,TGTGCCAGCTCACCAACGGGGCAGCCCCAGCATTTT
TRBJ2-7,.,TRBV4-2,TRBD1,CASSEGQGAYEQYF,TGTGCCAGCAGCGAGGGGCAGGGGGCCTACGAGCAGTACTTC
TRBJ2-7,.,TRBV11-2,TRBD1,CASSSRGRDRTPYEQYF,TGTGCCAGCAGCTCCAGGGGCCGGGACAGGACCCCCTACGAGCAGTACTTC
TRBJ2-7,.,TRBV9,TRBD1,CASSGYRGPEQYF,TGTGCCAGCAGCGGTTACAGGGGTCCCGAGCAGTACTTC
TRBJ1-2,.,TRBV18,.,CASSSRQERYTF,TGTGCCAGCTCGTCCCGACAGGAACGCTACACCTTC
TRBJ1-6,.,TRBV5-1,TRBD1,CASRMNRGYNSPLHF,TGCGCCAGCCGAATGAACAGGGGTTACAATTCACCCCTCCACTTT
TRBJ1-4,.,TRBV5-1,.,CASRAAVGSNEKLFF,TGCGCCAGCAGAGCGGCGGTCGGGTCTAATGAAAAACTGTTTTTT
TRBJ2-6,many,TRBV5-1,.,CASSVTSSGANVLTF,TGCGCCAGCAGCGTAACTAGCTCTGGGGCCAACGTCCTGACTTTC
TRBJ2-1,.,TRBV19,.,CASSSGSVNEQFF,TGTGCCAGTAGCTCTGGAAGCGTGAATGAGCAGTTCTTC
TRBJ1-6,.,TRBV25-1,TRBD1,CASSFDRGNNSPLHF,TGTGCCAGCAGTTTTGACAGGGGCAATAATTCACCCCTCCACTTT
TRBJ2-5,.,TRBV12-5,.,CASGLGGPETQYF,TGTGCCAGTGGTTTGGGAGGTCCCGAGACCCAGTACTTC
TRBJ2-5,.,TRBV5-6,TRBD2,CASSLAGTSGQETQYF,TGTGCCAGCAGCTTGGCTGGGACTAGCGGCCAAGAGACCCAGTACTTC
TRBJ2-3,once,TRBV27,TRBD2,CASSGLAGFTDTQYF,TGTGCCAGCAGCGGACTAGCGGGATTCACAGATACGCAGTATTTT
TRBJ2-1,.,TRBV5-1,.,CASSFPRNYNEQFF,TGCGCCAGCAGCTTTCCCAGGAACTACAATGAGCAGTTCTTC
TRBJ2-7,.,TRBV12-5,TRBD2,CASGKGGYEQYF,TGTGCTAGTGGGAAGGGAGGGTACGAGCAGTACTTC
TRBJ1-2,.,TRBV10-3,.,CAIQTENYGYTF,TGTGCCATACAGACAGAGAACTATGGCTACACCTTC
TRBJ1-2,.,TRBV27,.,CASQMTGANYGYTF,TGTGCCAGCCAAATGACAGGCGCTAACTATGGCTACACCTTC
TRBJ1-2,.,TRBV2,.,CASSYEDRLYGYTF,TGTGCCAGCAGTTATGAGGATAGGCTCTATGGCTACACCTTC
TRBJ2-5,once,TRBV5-4,TRBD2,CASSSVAGGNQETQYF,TGTGCCAGCAGCTCCGTAGCGGGGGGGAACCAAGAGACCCAGTACTTC
TRBJ1-3,.,TRBV6-5,TRBD1,CATRGPGNTIYF,TGTGCCACCAGGGGGCCTGGAAACACCATATATTTT
TRBJ1-1,.,TRBV6-5,.,CASRSGIQAFF,TGTGCCAGCAGATCCGGGATCCAAGCTTTCTTT
TRBJ2-1,.,TRBV11-3,TRBD1,CASSPGQGAPLEQFF,TGTGCCAGCAGCCCTGGACAGGGGGCGCCTTTGGAGCAGTTCTTC
TRBJ2-5,.,TRBV7-8,TRBD2,CASSLGLAGEQETQYF,TGTGCCAGCAGCTTAGGGCTAGCGGGAGAACAAGAGACCCAGTACTTC
TRBJ2-7,.,TRBV5-1,TRBD1,CASSLTGVIYEQYF,TGCGCCAGCAGCTTGACAGGGGTCATCTACGAGCAGTACTTC
TRBJ1-3,.,TRBV6-1,.,CASSEAPDTIYF,TGTGCCAGCAGTGAAGCACCAGACACCATATATTTT
TRBJ1-5,.,TRBV5-4,.,CASSPAPRQPQHF,TGTGCCAGCAGCCCCGCACCCAGGCAGCCCCAGCATTTT
TRBJ1-2,.,TRBV4-1,TRBD1,CASSQEGDSFNYGYTF,TGCGCCAGCAGCCAAGAGGGGGACAGCTTTAACTATGGCTACACCTTC
TRBJ2-7,.,TRBV10-3,.,CAIGAGEGSSYEQYF,TGTGCCATCGGCGCGGGTGAGGGTAGCTCCTACGAGCAGTACTTC
TRBJ2-5,.,TRBV21-1,.,CASSLLWDTDQETQYF,TGTGCCAGCAGCCTCTTGTGGGACACAGACCAAGAGACCCAGTACTTC
TRBJ1-6,.,TRBV7-9,.,CASSSSDRFYNSPLHF,TGTGCCAGCAGCTCGAGCGACAGGTTTTATAATTCACCCCTCCACTTT